These 5 T cell receptor beta chains came from one sample sequenced in a study of PD-L1 blockade in urothelial cancer. Assay used: immunoSEQ multiplex PCR; TCRdb lists only in-frame clones, some missing. The sample has approximately 52,000 clones; approximately 80% are singletons. The sequencing used PBMCs, collected around atezolizumab (anti-PD-L1) treatment. The receptors were gathered from a man in his 70s with urothelial cancer.

The chain is built from TRBV7-8 and TRBJ2-3; D not certain. The CDR3 extends over 12 amino acids. Deletions cut 5 bases from V and 5 bases from J, with 8 bases between. The germline CDR1 and CDR2 sequences are SGHVS and FQNEAQ. The CDR3, as DNA: TGTGCCAGCAGCCTAAGTGGAGATACGCAGTATTTT. Its translation: CASSLSGDTQYF.

The CDR3 region is CASSSGSGGTQYF. The DNA for the CDR3 is TGTGCCAGCAGTAGCGGGAGTGGGGGTACGCAGTATTTT. The chain recombines TRBV6-5 with TRBJ2-3; the match to TRBD2 covers 8 bases. Per germline, CDR1 MNHEY and CDR2 SVGAGI. The ends lost 5 bases at V and 8 bases at J; junction bases unmatched: 6. The CDR3 has 13 residues.

The rearrangement joins TRBV30 to TRBJ2-1; TRBD2 matches 9 bases. The V gene's germline CDR1 is GTSNPN and CDR2 SVGIG (reference sequence). Losses at the gene ends were 4 bases for V and 10 bases for J; bases not matched to a gene: 8. The CDR3 spans 13 residues. The CDR3 DNA follows: TGTGCCTGGAATGGCGGGAGGGCCCGGGAGCAGTTCTTC. Translation gives CAWNGGRAREQFF.

This clone was seen a few times. The CDR3 reads CASSRSGSIVADTQYF. For the CDR3, the DNA is TGTGCCAGCAGCCGGAGCGGGAGTATTGTGGCAGATACGCAGTATTTT. The rearrangement joins TRBV9 to TRBJ2-3; 8 nucleotides agree with TRBD2. This CDR3 has 16 amino acids. The germline V gene has CDR1 SGDLS and CDR2 YYNGEE. Losses at the gene ends were 4 bases for V and 4 bases for J; bases not matched to a gene: 11.

The chain combines TRBV18 with TRBJ2-1, with 10 bases fitting TRBD2. The CDR3 consists of 15 residues. From germline, CDR1 is KGHSH and CDR2 LQKENI. Trimming cost V 2 bases and J 7 bases; bases outside gene matches: 5. CDR3 bases: TGTGCCAGCTCACCAGGACTAGCGGTTTTAAATGAGCAGTTCTTC. Amino acid sequence: CASSPGLAVLNEQFF.